This T cell receptor beta chain was captured in a study of PD-1 blockade in classical Hodgkin lymphoma. A remark on this clone: Its antigen is unknown.

After autologous stem cell transplantation all patients relapsed, and prior brentuximab vedotin exposure differed between cohorts. Purification of CD4+ T cells from thawed PBMCs was performed via magnetic negative selection. Study results and limitations: Researchers reported that CD4+ TCR diversity, though not CD8+, rose significantly by C4D1.

Sequencing was performed with immunoSEQ multiplex PCR; in TCRdb, only in-frame clones are kept and a portion is missing. Of about 12,000 clones in the sample, 65% to 85% were seen once. The TCR was taken from a human donor with classical Hodgkin lymphoma. The sequencing used CD4+ T cells from blood, collected at baseline.

The CDR3 bases are TGTGCCAGCTCAAGGTCCGGGACCGGGGAGCTGTTTTTT. It yields the protein CASSRSGTGELFF. This chain links TRBV18 with TRBJ2-2; D gene uncertain. Germline V CDR1 and CDR2: KGHSH, LQKENI. This CDR3 comprises 13 residues. Trimming took 5 bases from V and 5 from J, leaving 9 bases between them.